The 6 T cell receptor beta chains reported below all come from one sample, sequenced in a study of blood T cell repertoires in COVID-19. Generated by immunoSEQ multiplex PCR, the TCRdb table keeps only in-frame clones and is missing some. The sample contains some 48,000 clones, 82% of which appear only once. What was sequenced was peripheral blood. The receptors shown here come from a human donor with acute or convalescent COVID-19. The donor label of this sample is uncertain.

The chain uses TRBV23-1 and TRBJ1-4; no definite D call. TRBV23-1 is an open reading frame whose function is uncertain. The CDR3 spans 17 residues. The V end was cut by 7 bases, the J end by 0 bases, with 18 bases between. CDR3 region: CASKAEVVLATNEKLFF. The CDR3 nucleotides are TGCGCCAGCAAGGCGGAGGTTGTGCTTGCAACTAATGAAAAACTGTTTTTT.

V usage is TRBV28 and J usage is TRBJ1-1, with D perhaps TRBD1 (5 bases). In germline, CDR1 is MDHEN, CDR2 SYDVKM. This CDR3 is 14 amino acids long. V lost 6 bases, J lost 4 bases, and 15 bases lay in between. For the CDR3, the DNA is TGTGCCAGCAGACCTCTCGGGGGGGGCACTGAAGCTTTCTTT. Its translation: CASRPLGGGTEAFF.

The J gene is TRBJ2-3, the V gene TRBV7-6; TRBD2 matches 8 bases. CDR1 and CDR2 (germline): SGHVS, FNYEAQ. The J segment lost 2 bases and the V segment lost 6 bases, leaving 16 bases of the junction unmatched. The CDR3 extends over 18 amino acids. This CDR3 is CASSTHRGGRETTDTQYF. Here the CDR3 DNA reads TGTGCCAGCAGTACCCACCGGGGGGGGAGGGAAACCACAGATACGCAGTATTTT.

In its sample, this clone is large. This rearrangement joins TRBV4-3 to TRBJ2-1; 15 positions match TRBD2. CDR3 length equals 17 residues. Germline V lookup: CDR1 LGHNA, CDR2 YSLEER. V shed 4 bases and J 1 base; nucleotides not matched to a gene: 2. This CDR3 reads CASSRGLAGGSYNEQFF. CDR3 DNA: TGCGCCAGCAGCCGGGGACTAGCGGGAGGTTCCTACAATGAGCAGTTCTTC.

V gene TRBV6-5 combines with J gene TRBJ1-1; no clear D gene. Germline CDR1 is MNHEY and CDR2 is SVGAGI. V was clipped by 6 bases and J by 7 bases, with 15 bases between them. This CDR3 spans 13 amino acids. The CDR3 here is CASRDPSGFEAFF. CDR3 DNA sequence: TGTGCCAGCAGAGACCCGAGCGGATTTGAAGCTTTCTTT.

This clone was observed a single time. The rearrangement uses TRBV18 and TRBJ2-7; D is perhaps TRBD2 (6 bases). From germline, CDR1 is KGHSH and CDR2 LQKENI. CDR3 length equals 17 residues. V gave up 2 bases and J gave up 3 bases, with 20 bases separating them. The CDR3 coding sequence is TGTGCCAGCTCACCAAGGGCGGGGCAGGTCGGCGACTACGAGCAGTACTTC. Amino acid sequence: CASSPRAGQVGDYEQYF.